This TCR beta chain was sequenced in a study of CD8 T cells in Susac syndrome. This CDR3 has 11 amino acids. Between the trimmed V and J ends, which lost 5 bases and 7 bases, there was a span of 12 bases. Looked up from germline, CDR1 is GTSNPN and CDR2 is SVGIG (reference sequence). Random hexamers were used to reverse transcribe an amount of roughly 0.45 to 1 ug RNA. From the immunoSEQ multiplex PCR reads, TCRdb called clonotypes with MiXCR, one entry per CDR3 protein. Among 69,000 or so distinct CDR3 sequences listed, about 94% were seen once. The chain links TRBV30 to TRBJ2-7, with D uncertain. Input material: CD8+ T cells from PBMCs. The clonotype comes from a human donor with multiple sclerosis. CDR3 bases: TGTGCCTGGGGCCAAGGACGAGAGCAGTACTTC. This sequence encodes CAWGQGREQYF.